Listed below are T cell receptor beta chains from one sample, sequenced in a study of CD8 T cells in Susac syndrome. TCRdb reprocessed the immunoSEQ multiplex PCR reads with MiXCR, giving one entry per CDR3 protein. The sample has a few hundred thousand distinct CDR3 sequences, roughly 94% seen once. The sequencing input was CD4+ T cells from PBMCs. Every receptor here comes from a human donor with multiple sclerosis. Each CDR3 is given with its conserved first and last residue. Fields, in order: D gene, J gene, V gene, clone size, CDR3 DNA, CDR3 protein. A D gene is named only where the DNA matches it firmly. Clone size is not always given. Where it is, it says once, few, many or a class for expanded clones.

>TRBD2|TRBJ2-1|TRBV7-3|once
TGTGCCAGCAGCTCCTTAGCGGGGAGCTCCTACAATGAGCAGTTCTTC
CASSSLAGSSYNEQFF
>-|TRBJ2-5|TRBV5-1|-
TGCGCCAGCAGCTTGGGGACCCCAGAGACCCAGTACTTC
CASSLGTPETQYF
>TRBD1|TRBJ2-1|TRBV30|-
TGTGCTTACCAGGGCGGGACAGGGATCAACAATGAGCAGTTCTTC
CAYQGGTGINNEQFF
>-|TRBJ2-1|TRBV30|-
TGTGCCCTGAGACGGTACCTTGGCCCTTACAATGAGCAGTTCTTC
CALRRYLGPYNEQFF
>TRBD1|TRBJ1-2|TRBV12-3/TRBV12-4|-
TGTGCCAGCAGTCCCGGGACAGGGACCCCTTCTTGGAGCTATGGCTACACCTTC
CASSPGTGTPSWSYGYTF
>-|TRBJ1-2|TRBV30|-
TGTGCCTGGAGTGTTCCAACAGGGCTACTTGGTAGCGGCTACACCTTC
CAWSVPTGLLGSGYTF
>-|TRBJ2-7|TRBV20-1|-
TGCAGTGCTAGAGAGGACAGCTACGAGCAGTACTTC
CSAREDSYEQYF
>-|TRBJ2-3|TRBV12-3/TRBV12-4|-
TGTGCCAGCACGGTCGGACAGATGCAGTATTTT
CASTVGQMQYF
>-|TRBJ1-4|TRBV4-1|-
TGCGCCAGCAGCCAAGATCTGGGAAAACTGTTTTTT
CASSQDLGKLFF
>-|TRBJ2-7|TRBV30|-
TGTGCCTGGAGGGGGGGCCCCCCCTACGAGCAGTACTTC
CAWRGGPPYEQYF
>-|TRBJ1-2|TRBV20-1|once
TGCAGTGCTAATGAGGATTATGGCTACACCTTC
CSANEDYGYTF
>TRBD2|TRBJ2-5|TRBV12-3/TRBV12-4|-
TGTGCCAGCAGTTTAAGGCTAGCGGGTTCACAAGAGACCCAGTACTTC
CASSLRLAGSQETQYF
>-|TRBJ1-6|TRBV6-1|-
TGTGCCAGCAGTAAGACCCGAAGTCCACCCCTCCACTTT
CASSKTRSPPLHF
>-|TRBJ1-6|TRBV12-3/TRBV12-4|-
TGTGCCAGCAGTTCACAGGGATGGAATTCACCCCTCCACTTT
CASSSQGWNSPLHF
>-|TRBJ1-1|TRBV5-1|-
TGCGCCAGCAGCTTGGGTGAAGTGAACACTGAAGCTTTCTTT
CASSLGEVNTEAFF
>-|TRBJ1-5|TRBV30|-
TGTGCTTTCGGACTGGGGGAAGGGCCCCAGCATTTT
CAFGLGEGPQHF
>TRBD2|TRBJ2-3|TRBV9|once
TGTGCCAGCAGCGATACTAGCGGGGGAGATACGCAGTATTTT
CASSDTSGGDTQYF
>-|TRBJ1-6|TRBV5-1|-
TGCGCCAGCAGCTTCACAGAGGCTTCACCCCTCCACTTT
CASSFTEASPLHF
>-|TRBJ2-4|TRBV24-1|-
TGTGCCTTGGGGGACCGAGATATAGCCAAAAACATTCAGTACTTC
CALGDRDIAKNIQYF
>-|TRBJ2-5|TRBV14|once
TGTGCCAGCAGCCACTATACAGGGACCCTTCAAGAGACCCAGTACTTC
CASSHYTGTLQETQYF
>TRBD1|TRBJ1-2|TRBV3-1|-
TGTGCCAGCAGCCAACTATCTGGGACAGGGAACTATGGCTACACCTTC
CASSQLSGTGNYGYTF
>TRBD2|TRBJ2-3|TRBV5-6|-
TGTGCCAGCAGCCCTCCGGCGGGGGGCACGCAGTATTTT
CASSPPAGGTQYF
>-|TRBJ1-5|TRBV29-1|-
TGCAGCGTTGTAGTGACAGCCAATCAGCCCCAGCATTTT
CSVVVTANQPQHF
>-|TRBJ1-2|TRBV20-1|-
TGCAGTGCTAGAGAGAGGGGGTTGGCGGGCTACACCTTC
CSARERGLAGYTF
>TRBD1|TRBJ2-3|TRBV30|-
TGTGCCTGGAGTGTACTTGGGGCAGGGGGCGCGGATACGCAGTATTTT
CAWSVLGAGGADTQYF
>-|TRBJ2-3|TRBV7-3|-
TGTGCCAGCAGCCTAACTTACGGGGGACGCACAGATACGCAGTATTTT
CASSLTYGGRTDTQYF
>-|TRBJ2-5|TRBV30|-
TGTGCCTGGAGTGTACTGGGATTACAGACCCAGTACTTC
CAWSVLGLQTQYF
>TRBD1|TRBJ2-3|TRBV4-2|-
TGTGCCAGCAGCCGACTCGGGACAGGGGATGTAGATACGCAGTATTTT
CASSRLGTGDVDTQYF
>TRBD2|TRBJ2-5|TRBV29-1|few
TGCAGCGTCGGGGGTCGGATTAGCGGGGGGCCGCCACAAGAGACCCAGTACTTC
CSVGGRISGGPPQETQYF
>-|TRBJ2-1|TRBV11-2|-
TGTGCCAGCAGCGCCTGGAACCTAGCGTATGAGCAGTTCTTC
CASSAWNLAYEQFF
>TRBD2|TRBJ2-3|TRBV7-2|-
TGTGCCAGCAAAGGCCAAGCGGGGGTGGTAGATACGCAGTATTTT
CASKGQAGVVDTQYF
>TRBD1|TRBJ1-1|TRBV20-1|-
TGCAGTGCCCGGGACAGCGGGACGAACACTGAAGCTTTCTTT
CSARDSGTNTEAFF
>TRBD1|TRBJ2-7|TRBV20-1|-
TGCAGTGCTAGCCACGGGACAGGGGGCGAGCAGTACTTC
CSASHGTGGEQYF
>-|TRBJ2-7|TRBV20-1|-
TGCAGTGCCGGCAGGGGGGCCTCCTACGAGCAGTACTTC
CSAGRGASYEQYF
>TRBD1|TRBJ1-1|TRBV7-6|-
TGTGCCAGCAGCTTCAGGGGGGGGAACACTGAAGCTTTCTTT
CASSFRGGNTEAFF
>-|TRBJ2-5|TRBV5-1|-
TGCGCCAGCAGCTTGGCGGGAATGAGGGCCCAGTACTTC
CASSLAGMRAQYF
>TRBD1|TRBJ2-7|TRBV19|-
TGTGCCAGTAGTACACAGGGGTATTCCTACGAGCAGTACTTC
CASSTQGYSYEQYF
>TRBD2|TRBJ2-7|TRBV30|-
TGTGCCTGGAAGGTAGCGGGCAATGGAGAGCAGTACTTC
CAWKVAGNGEQYF
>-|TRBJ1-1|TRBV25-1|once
TGTGCCAGCAGTGACACCCTACCAACGGGGAACACTGAAGCTTTCTTT
CASSDTLPTGNTEAFF
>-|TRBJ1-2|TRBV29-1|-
TGCAGCGTTGAAGACACCCCCTATGGCTACACCTTC
CSVEDTPYGYTF
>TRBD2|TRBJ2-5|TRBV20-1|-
TGCAGTTTAGCGGGGGGGCGAGAGACCCAGTACTTC
CSLAGGRETQYF
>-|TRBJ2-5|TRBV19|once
TGTGCCAGTAGTGCGGGACCCAAAGAGACCCAGTACTTC
CASSAGPKETQYF
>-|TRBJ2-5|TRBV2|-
TGTGCCACTGGGACGGAAGAGACCCAGTACTTC
CATGTEETQYF
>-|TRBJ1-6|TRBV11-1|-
TGTGCCAGCAGCTTAAGGTTCGGCACCAATGGATCACCCCTCCACTTT
CASSLRFGTNGSPLHF
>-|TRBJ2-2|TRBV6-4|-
TGTGCCAGCAGTCAAGGATCGAACACCGGGGAGCTGTTTTTT
CASSQGSNTGELFF
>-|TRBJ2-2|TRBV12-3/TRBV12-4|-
TGTGCCAGCAGTTCGGTATCGGCGAACACCGGGGAGCTGTTTTTT
CASSSVSANTGELFF
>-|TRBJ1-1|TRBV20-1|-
TGCAGTGCGCATAGAAGCACTGAAGCTTTCTTT
CSAHRSTEAFF
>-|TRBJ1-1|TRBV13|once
TGTGCCAGCAGTTTTTCGGGATCCAACACTGAAGCTTTCTTT
CASSFSGSNTEAFF
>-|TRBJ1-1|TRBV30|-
TGTGCTTGGAATGATGGGGAGACTGAAGCTTTCTTT
CAWNDGETEAFF
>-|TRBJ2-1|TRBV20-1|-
TGCAGTGCTAGGGGTCAAAGCGCGACCTACAATGAGCAGTTCTTC
CSARGQSATYNEQFF
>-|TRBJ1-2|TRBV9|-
TGTGCCAGCAGCGTTGGGTCAGGGGCTGGCTACACCTTC
CASSVGSGAGYTF
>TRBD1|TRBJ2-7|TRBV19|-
TGTGCCAGTAGTACGGGACAGGGTACCCACGAGCAGTACTTC
CASSTGQGTHEQYF
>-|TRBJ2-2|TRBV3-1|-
TGTGCCAGCAGCCTTGGGACACTTCACGAGGAGCTGTTTTTT
CASSLGTLHEELFF
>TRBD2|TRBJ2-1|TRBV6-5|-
TGTGCCAGCAGTTACACTAGCGGGGCACCTGGTGAGCAGTTCTTC
CASSYTSGAPGEQFF
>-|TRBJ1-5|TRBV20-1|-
TGCAGTGCGAGTGCCACTCGCAATCAGCCCCAGCATTTT
CSASATRNQPQHF
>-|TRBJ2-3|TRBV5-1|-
TGCGCCAGCAGCTTGACAGGTCAGCGCACAGATACGCAGTATTTT
CASSLTGQRTDTQYF
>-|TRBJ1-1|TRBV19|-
TGTGCCAGTAGTCCCCGGGACACTGAAGCTTTCTTT
CASSPRDTEAFF
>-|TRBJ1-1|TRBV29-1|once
TGCAGCGTTGACTCGGGGACGCCGAACACTGAAGCTTTCTTT
CSVDSGTPNTEAFF
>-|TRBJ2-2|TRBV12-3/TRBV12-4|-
TGTGCCAGCAGTCCCGGGGACGCCTCGAGCACCGGGGAGCTGTTTTTT
CASSPGDASSTGELFF